The text below deals with one T cell receptor beta chain. As yet, its antigen is unknown. This sample is drawn from a study of blood T cells in healthy people across ages. Broader study findings: Without sorted subsets, naive and antigen-experienced compartments could not be conclusively compared. When set beside aged donors, long-lived donors presented more naive CD4+ cells and higher diversity.

CDR3 size: 13 residues. V gave up 8 bases and J gave up 2 bases, with 13 bases separating them. Germline V lookup: CDR1 SGHRS, CDR2 YFSETQ. Through a sample-barcoded 5' primer and a J-beta primer mix, a second PCR was run for roughly 7 to 11 cycles. Each CDR3 protein gets one entry after TCRdb re-called the 5' RACE reads with MiXCR. The table shows around 580,000 distinct CDR3 sequences, with around 50% occurring only once. Sequencing input: blood. V is TRBV5-1 and J is TRBJ1-1, with no clear D. The receptor comes from a man older than 75 in good health. This CDR3 reads CASTQSPNTEAFF. Written as DNA, the CDR3 is TGCGCCAGTACCCAGAGTCCTAACACTGAAGCTTTCTTT. Based on the CDR3 plus reference TRBV5-1 and TRBJ1-1, the full variable domain is KAGVTQTPRYLIKTRGQQVTLSCSPISGHRSVSWYQQTPGQGLQFLFEYFSETQRNKGNFPGRFSGRQFSNSRSEMNVSTLELGDSALYLCASTQSPNTEAFFGQGTRLTVV.